Listed here are 20 T cell receptor beta chains from one sample, sequenced in a study of blood T cell repertoires in COVID-19. Only in-frame clones appear in the TCRdb table, and some are missing; sequencing was by immunoSEQ multiplex PCR. The table records 53,000 or so clones, roughly 84% of them present only once. The sequenced sample was peripheral blood. These receptors were collected from a man between 65 and 85 years old with active COVID-19.

The genes are TRBV4-3 and TRBJ2-7; tentative D call: TRBD2 (7 bases). CDR3 length: 15 residues. CDR1 is LGHNA and CDR2 is YSLEER in the germline V gene. Trimming pared 0 bases from V and 5 bases from J, leaving 14 bases between. In DNA form, the CDR3 reads TGCGCCAGCAGCCAAGAGGCGGGGGCGCAGGACGAGCAGTACTTC. This encodes CASSQEAGAQDEQYF.

The V and J genes are TRBV6-1 and TRBJ2-5; TRBD1 agrees at 7 bases. Germline CDR1 is MNHNS and CDR2 is SASEGT. The CDR3 covers 15 residues. Trimming removed 0 bases from V and 5 bases from J; junction bases left unmatched: 6. The CDR3 loop is CASSEAQGDVETQYF. CDR3 in DNA: TGTGCCAGCAGTGAAGCCCAGGGGGACGTGGAGACCCAGTACTTC.

The rearrangement links TRBV25-1 to TRBJ2-1, with D possibly matching TRBD2 (5 bases). V lost 4 bases, J lost 0 bases, and 13 bases lay in between. CDR3 length: 16 residues. Germline-derived CDR1 and CDR2 are MGHDK and SYGVNS. CDR3 residues: CASSGLDSSSYNEQFF. The CDR3 region has the DNA TGTGCCAGCAGTGGCCTGGACTCGAGCTCCTACAATGAGCAGTTCTTC.

The chain joins TRBV21-1 to TRBJ1-1; the D call of TRBD1 is as the table states it, not checked on the DNA. TRBV21-1 is a pseudogene segment. The CDR3 is 14 amino acids. CDR3 loop: CASGTGALNTEAFF. The CDR3 nucleotides read TGTGCCAGCGGGACAGGCGCGCTGAACACTGAAGCTTTCTTT.

This chain connects TRBV30 to TRBJ2-5, with a possible D match to TRBD2 (6 bases). The CDR3 is 13 residues long. Germline CDR1 GTSNPN, CDR2 SVGIG (reference sequence). Trimming pared 4 bases from V and 5 bases from J, leaving 14 bases between. The CDR3 DNA sequence: TGTGCCTGGAAACGGACTACCCGGGAGACCCAGTACTTC. The encoded protein is CAWKRTTRETQYF.

The chain links TRBV7-9 to TRBJ2-3, with D hard to call. V was cut by 1 base and J by 4 bases, with 9 bases left in between. This CDR3 has 14 amino acids. In germline, CDR1 is SEHNR, CDR2 FQNEAQ (reference sequence). CDR3 sequence reads: CASSLGLSADTQYF. The CDR3 bases are TGTGCCAGCAGCTTAGGGTTGTCGGCAGATACGCAGTATTTT.

The CDR3 region is CASKRGQDPGNTIYF. For the CDR3, the DNA is TGTGCCAGCAAGAGGGGACAGGACCCTGGAAACACCATATATTTT. The chain recombines TRBV15 with TRBJ1-3; 8 nucleotides agree with TRBD1. In germline, CDR1 is LNHNV, CDR2 YYDKDF (reference sequence). V was pared by 10 bases and J by 2 bases, with 10 bases of the junction left unmatched. This CDR3 has 15 residues.

The chain couples TRBV9 to TRBJ2-1; 14 bases match TRBD2. Per the germline V gene, CDR1 is SGDLS and CDR2 is YYNGEE. Trimming at V came to 3 bases and at J to 5 bases, leaving 7 bases not matched to a gene. The CDR3 runs 17 residues. CDR3 DNA sequence: TGTGCCAGCAGCGAGACTAGCGGGAGGGAATTGAACAATGAGCAGTTCTTC. Its translation is CASSETSGRELNNEQFF.

The chain recombines TRBV28 with TRBJ2-7; 8 bases line up with TRBD2. There are 13 residues in the CDR3. Germline V gives CDR1 MDHEN, CDR2 SYDVKM. Unmatched junction bases numbered 6, after V lost 9 bases and J lost 2 bases. This chain's CDR3 is CASSGTSPYEQYF. The CDR3 DNA is TGTGCCAGTTCCGGGACTAGTCCCTACGAGCAGTACTTC.

The count of this clone is one. The chain has TRBV5-1 and TRBJ2-5, with a tentative D call TRBD1 (5 bases). CDR1 is SGHRS, CDR2 YFSETQ, per germline. V lost 4 bases and J lost 3, with 13 bases in between. This CDR3 comprises 14 residues. Written as DNA, the CDR3 is TGCGCCAGCAGCCCAGGGTTCCCGAAAGAGACCCAGTACTTC. Its translation is CASSPGFPKETQYF.

This clone was counted a few times. The CDR3 DNA reads as TGTGCCAGCAGTAGACCGACAGGCTATAGCAATCAGCCCCAGCATTTT. As protein: CASSRPTGYSNQPQHF. The V gene is TRBV6-2 or TRBV6-3, the J gene TRBJ1-5; TRBD1 is a possible D gene (6 bases). The germline V gene has CDR1 MNHEY and CDR2 SVGEGT. CDR3 length: 16 amino acids. Trimming stripped 5 bases from V and 0 bases from J, with 14 bases between.

The table lists this clone with a few counts. V and J are TRBV6-2 or TRBV6-3 and TRBJ2-7, with TRBD2 identical over 7 bases. V lost 6 bases to trimming and J lost 1 base; unmatched junction nucleotides: 6. This CDR3 contains 14 residues. CDR1 and CDR2 from the germline V gene are MNHEY and SVGEGT. The CDR3 bases are TGTGCCAGCAGCCTGGGACTAAAATCCTACGAGCAGTACTTC. It yields the protein CASSLGLKSYEQYF.

This clone was picked up a small number of times. The V and J genes are TRBV19 and TRBJ2-5; D possibly corresponds to TRBD2 (5 bases). Trimming left V 4 bases short and J 5 bases short, with 14 bases between. CDR1 is LNHDA, CDR2 SQIVND, per germline (reference sequence). The CDR3 covers 14 residues. The CDR3 nucleotides read TGTGCCAGTAGTAGCGGGCCCCTCAGGGAGACCCAGTACTTC. Encoded protein: CASSSGPLRETQYF. Together with reference TRBV19 and TRBJ2-5, the CDR3 gives the full variable domain: DGGITQSPKYLFRKEGQNVTLSCEQNLNHDAMYWYRQDPGQGLRLIYYSQIVNDFQKGDIAEGYSVSREKKESFPLTVTSAQKNPTAFYLCASSSGPLRETQYFGPGTRLLVL.

The V gene is TRBV7-2, the J gene TRBJ1-2; 12 bases are a match to TRBD1. Germline loops: CDR1 SGHTA, CDR2 FQGNSA. V was clipped by 4 bases and J by 4 bases; unmatched bases: 7. The CDR3 length is 16 residues. The CDR3 bases are TGTGCCAGCAGCTCCGGGGCGGGACAGGGGGCCTATGGCTACACCTTC. The encoded protein is CASSSGAGQGAYGYTF.

This clone was seen just once. The chain joins TRBV3-1 (or the pseudogene TRBV3-2) to TRBJ1-5; D not resolved. Trimming took 4 bases from V and 3 from J, leaving 7 bases between them. Germline V gene lookup returns CDR1 LGHDT and CDR2 YNNKEL (reference sequence). CDR3 length equals 13 residues. CDR3 sequence (DNA): TGTGCCAGCAGCCCAAACATCAATCAGCCCCAGCATTTT. It codes for CASSPNINQPQHF.

The J gene is TRBJ1-1, the V gene TRBV6-6; tentative D call: TRBD1 (5 bases). CDR3 size: 15 residues. In germline, CDR1 is MNHNY, CDR2 SVGAGI (reference sequence). Trimming took off 2 bases at V and 2 bases at J, with 12 bases between the two ends. The CDR3 reads CASSYANQGNTEAFF. The CDR3 DNA follows: TGTGCCAGCAGTTACGCGAACCAGGGTAACACTGAAGCTTTCTTT.

This sequence joins TRBV9 and TRBJ2-2; unclear D gene. Germline values: CDR1 SGDLS, CDR2 YYNGEE. This CDR3 is 14 amino acids long. With 1 base removed from V and 7 bases from J, the gap between germline ends came to 11 bases. CDR3 protein: CASSVWPHSGELFF. The CDR3 DNA reads as TGTGCCAGCAGCGTATGGCCACACAGCGGGGAGCTGTTTTTT.

This chain uses TRBV28 with TRBJ2-6; D might be TRBD1 (7 bases). Trimming stripped 10 bases from V and 3 bases from J, with 16 bases between. The CDR3 consists of 15 residues. Germline V CDR1 and CDR2: MDHEN, SYDVKM. The CDR3 nucleotides are TGTGCCACTAACAGGGGACTCATTGGGGCCAACGTCCTGACTTTC. Translated: CATNRGLIGANVLTF.

V and J are TRBV5-5 and TRBJ2-3, with 10 bases lining up with TRBD2. This CDR3 spans 16 amino acids. The trim removed 0 bases at V and 3 bases at J, leaving 4 bases unmatched. Germline V gene data show CDR1 as SGHKS and CDR2 as YYEKEE (reference sequence). The CDR3 coding sequence is TGTGCCAGCAGCTTGGAGCCTAGCGGGAGAACAGATACGCAGTATTTT. It codes for CASSLEPSGRTDTQYF.

V usage is TRBV5-5 and J usage is TRBJ2-7; 8 bases map to TRBD1. This CDR3 contains 15 residues. Per germline, CDR1 SGHKS and CDR2 YYEKEE (reference sequence). Unmatched junction bases numbered 11, after V lost 3 bases and J lost 6 bases. Here the CDR3 reads CASSSTGQGAVEQYF. CDR3 DNA sequence: TGTGCCAGCAGCTCCACCGGCCAGGGGGCAGTCGAGCAGTACTTC. Complete variable domain (other parts from reference TRBV5-5 and TRBJ2-7): DAGVTQSPTHLIKTRGQQVTLRCSPISGHKSVSWYQQVLGQGPQFIFQYYEKEERGRGNFPDRFSARQFPNYSSELNVNALLLGDSALYLCASSSTGQGAVEQYFGPGTRLTVT.